The clone carrying this TCR beta chain was recorded a few times. As yet, its antigen is unknown. Healthy bone marrow donors made up the donor group. The data were obtained in a study of cytomegalovirus exposure and HLA in healthy donors. Study-level findings and limits: When analyzed later, the rates of TCR association showed variation by HLA locus, with DRB1 the most and HLA-C the fewest. For most subjects, TCR beta sequences were reported to predict HLA-A and HLA-B alleles with accuracy.

The PCR used 60 Vbeta and 13 Jbeta primers. The protocol was immunoSEQ multiplex PCR, while the TCRdb copy is restricted to in-frame clones and leaves out a portion. The sample carries 110,000 or so clones, 77% recorded once. The receptor was derived from a man aged 40-50 years in good health and CMV-seropositive. The sequenced sample consisted of PBMCs.

CDR3 sequence (DNA): TGCGCCAGCAGACCACCGGGACTAGCGGGGGGGAACACCGGGGAGCTGTTTTTT. Protein sequence: CASRPPGLAGGNTGELFF. The J gene is TRBJ2-2, the V gene TRBV5-1, with 15 bases fitting TRBD2. V shed 5 bases and J 1 base; nucleotides not matched to a gene: 6. The germline V gene has CDR1 SGHRS and CDR2 YFSETQ. This CDR3 is 18 amino acids long.